These 19 T cell receptor beta chains came from one sample sequenced in a study of T-cell reconstitution after alpha-beta-depleted transplantation in children. Unique molecular identifiers were used to barcode this TCRbeta library. TCRdb processed the PCR reads anew with MiXCR; each CDR3 protein has one entry. Among about 440,000 distinct CDR3 sequences listed, around 46% were seen once. Sequenced here: PBMCs, sampled before TCRalphabeta/CD19-depleted stem cell transplant. The receptors stem from a girl aged 2 to 10 with aplastic anemia, due to receive a stem cell transplant.

The chain employs TRBV7-2 and TRBJ2-3; 10 positions agree with TRBD2. The ends lost 5 bases at V and 4 bases at J; junction bases unmatched: 3. CDR1 is SGHTA, CDR2 FQGNSA, per germline. The CDR3 sequence is 14 residues long. CDR3 nucleotide sequence: TGTGCCAGCAGCGGAGCGGGGGGGCCAGATACGCAGTATTTT. This codes for CASSGAGGPDTQYF.

The chain recombines TRBV7-6 with TRBJ2-1; 7 nucleotides agree with TRBD1. The V gene end was trimmed by 0 bases and the J gene end by 9 bases; junction bases not matched to a gene: 11. The germline gives CDR1 SGHVS, CDR2 FNYEAQ. The CDR3 contains 16 residues. The CDR3 sequence is CASSLAGPRNRGEQFF. The CDR3 DNA reads as TGTGCCAGCAGCTTAGCGGGACCACGCAACAGGGGTGAGCAGTTCTTC.

This clonotype was seen once. The chain joins TRBV5-6 to TRBJ1-1, with a weak D call TRBD1 (5 bases). The CDR3 contains 15 residues. CDR1 and CDR2 (germline): SGHDT, YYEEEE. Trimming removed 4 bases from V and 5 bases from J, with 18 bases in between. This chain's CDR3 is CASSLLRGEETEAFF. CDR3 coding DNA: TGTGCCAGCAGCCTGCTCCGGGGGGAGGAGACTGAAGCTTTCTTT.

At least ten counts were recorded for this clonotype. The chain joins TRBV3-1 to TRBJ2-7, with D tentatively TRBD1 (6 bases). CDR3 length: 11 amino acids. Trimming left V 11 bases short and J 5 bases short, with 13 bases between. Looked up from germline, CDR1 is LGHDT and CDR2 is YNNKEL (reference sequence). The CDR3 bases are TGTGCCTGCCGACAGGCGAACGAGCAGTACTTC. As protein: CACRQANEQYF.

The rearrangement joins TRBV7-6 to TRBJ2-1, with 10 bases that match TRBD2. The CDR3 runs 17 residues. CDR1 is SGHVS and CDR2 is FNYEAQ in the germline V gene. V shed 5 bases and J 5 bases; nucleotides not matched to a gene: 12. The CDR3 sequence: CASSERASGRGHNEQFF. In DNA, the CDR3 is TGTGCCAGCAGCGAGAGAGCTAGCGGGAGAGGCCACAATGAGCAGTTCTTC.

This clonotype was seen more than once but under ten times. Written as DNA, the CDR3 is TGTGCCAGCAGAAGAGGGACAGGAGGGAGCCGGGAGCTGTTTTTT. This sequence encodes CASRRGTGGSRELFF. The chain couples TRBV27 to TRBJ2-2, with 8 nucleotides matching TRBD1. This CDR3 contains 15 residues. The germline V gene encodes CDR1 MNHEY and CDR2 SMNVEV (reference sequence). V was pared by 6 bases and J by 9 bases, with 12 bases of the junction left unmatched.

This clonotype has ten or more counts. The CDR3 loop is CSASSSQSKNTGELFF. The CDR3 bases are TGCAGTGCTAGTAGTTCGCAATCCAAGAACACCGGGGAGCTGTTTTTT. The rearrangement links TRBV20-1 to TRBJ2-2; D gene uncertain. The CDR3 length is 16 residues. Germline CDR1 DFQATT, CDR2 SNEGSKA (reference sequence). The V gene lost 3 bases and the J gene lost 1 base, with 15 bases spanning the gap.

The chain links TRBV6-1 to TRBJ2-2; TRBD2 is a possible D gene (5 bases). Trimming cost V 2 bases and J 3 bases, with 10 bases left between them. The CDR3 covers 15 residues. Germline CDR1 reads MNHNS; CDR2 reads SASEGT. The CDR3 loop is CASSELGAYTGELFF. In DNA, the CDR3 is TGTGCCAGCAGTGAACTGGGAGCCTACACCGGGGAGCTGTTTTTT.

As for this clonotype: Possible read error: a much larger clone is one base away. This sequence joins TRBV29-1 and TRBJ2-2; perhaps TRBD1 as D (6 bases). The CDR3 runs 13 residues. Germline CDR1 and CDR2: SQVTM and ANQGSEA. The CDR3 DNA sequence: TGCAGAGTTGACTTCAGGGGCACCGGGGAGCTGTTTTTT. This translates into CRVDFRGTGELFF.

With respect to this clonotype: A single base separates this from a much larger clone, so it may be a read error. The genes are TRBV4-2 and TRBJ1-4, with D perhaps matching TRBD1 (5 bases). V dropped 3 bases and J dropped 8 bases, with 16 bases sitting between them. The CDR3 runs to 15 residues. Germline-derived CDR1 and CDR2 are LGHNA and YNFKEQ. The CDR3 sequence: CASSQIDWGSEKLFF. The CDR3 DNA is TGTGCCAGCAGCCAGATTGACTGGGGGAGCGAAAAACTGTTTTTT.

The sample holds one count of this clonotype. Here the CDR3 DNA reads TGCAGTGCTAGGTTCCACGAGCAGTACTTC. Its translation is CSARFHEQYF. V is TRBV20-1 and J is TRBJ2-7, with D hard to call. The germline V gene has CDR1 DFQATT and CDR2 SNEGSKA (reference sequence). CDR3 length: 10 amino acids. V lost 3 bases and J 5 bases, leaving 5 bases between the germline ends.

The CDR3: CASSQGSEGGRGEQYF. The CDR3 region has the DNA TGTGCCAGCAGCCAGGGGAGTGAGGGAGGCCGCGGCGAGCAGTACTTC. This sequence joins TRBV3-1 and TRBJ2-7; perhaps TRBD2 as D (6 bases). Trimming left V 3 bases short and J 6 bases short, with 21 bases between. CDR3 length: 16 residues. CDR1 LGHDT and CDR2 YNNKEL come from the germline V gene (reference sequence).

Many counts were recorded for this clonotype. The J gene is TRBJ2-4, the V gene TRBV29-1, with D perhaps matching TRBD1 (6 bases). The CDR3 loop spans 14 amino acids. V shed 7 bases and J shed 5 bases, with 18 bases lying between them. CDR1 SQVTM and CDR2 ANQGSEA come from the germline V gene. This CDR3 reads CSGTKQGNQNIQYF. CDR3 bases: TGCAGCGGTACAAAGCAGGGGAATCAAAACATTCAGTACTTC.

Note on this clonotype: A much larger clone lies one base from this, so it may be a read error. The chain couples TRBV4-2 to TRBJ2-2; D tentatively reads TRBD1 or TRBD2 (5 bases each). The V gene's germline CDR1 is LGHNA and CDR2 YNFKEQ. This CDR3 is 18 amino acids long. This CDR3 is CASSQAGSASSSVGVLFF. For the CDR3, the DNA is TGTGCCAGCAGCCAAGCGGGTAGCGCTTCCTCCTCGGTAGGGGTGCTGTTTTTT.

The V and J genes are TRBV20-1 and TRBJ2-1; no definite D call. The length of the CDR3 is 9 residues. Trimming pared 4 bases from V and 9 bases from J, leaving 4 bases between. Per the germline V gene, CDR1 is DFQATT and CDR2 is SNEGSKA (reference sequence). This chain's CDR3 is CSATSEQFF. In DNA, the CDR3 is TGCAGTGCTACAAGTGAGCAGTTCTTC.

This clonotype was observed many times. The genes are TRBV7-2 and TRBJ2-1; maybe TRBD2 (5 bases). The V gene's germline CDR1 is SGHTA and CDR2 FQGNSA. The V end was cut by 1 base, the J end by 6 bases, with 16 bases between. The CDR3 sequence is 16 residues long. The CDR3 sequence is CASSLVPDGGLNEQFF. The CDR3, as DNA: TGTGCCAGCAGCTTAGTACCAGATGGAGGTCTCAATGAGCAGTTCTTC.

This chain uses TRBV27 with TRBJ2-7, with 9 bases aligning to TRBD2. The CDR3 totals 17 residues. Germline V lookup: CDR1 MNHEY, CDR2 SMNVEV (reference sequence). V lost 3 bases and J lost 0; bases outside the gene matches: 9. CDR3: CASSFLISGGFSYEQYF. In nucleotides, the CDR3 is TGTGCCAGCAGTTTTCTCATTAGCGGGGGATTCTCCTACGAGCAGTACTTC.

The chain joins TRBV5-5 to TRBJ2-7, with TRBD1 matching 10 bases. The V gene's germline CDR1 is SGHKS and CDR2 YYEKEE (reference sequence). With V trimmed by 5 bases and J by 1 base, 6 bases remained unmatched. The CDR3 covers 15 residues. The CDR3 bases are TGTGCCAGCAGATATGGACAGGGGGTTTCCTACGAGCAGTACTTC. Translating gives CASRYGQGVSYEQYF. The full variable domain, its missing parts supplied by reference TRBV5-5 and TRBJ2-7, is DAGVTQSPTHLIKTRGQQVTLRCSPISGHKSVSWYQQVLGQGPQFIFQYYEKEERGRGNFPDRFSARQFPNYSSELNVNALLLGDSALYLCASRYGQGVSYEQYFGPGTRLTVT.

V and J are TRBV7-2 and TRBJ2-2; 8 positions match TRBD2. The CDR3 loop spans 12 amino acids. With V trimmed by 5 bases and J by 10 bases, 3 bases remained unmatched. CDR1 and CDR2 from the germline V gene are SGHTA and FQGNSA. The CDR3 protein is CASSREGSELFF. CDR3 bases: TGTGCCAGCAGCCGGGAGGGTTCGGAGCTGTTTTTT.